Listed here are 26 T cell receptor beta chains from one sample, sequenced in a study of CD8+CD57+ T cells in acquired aplastic anemia. All patients picked for sequencing had shown, by flow cytometry, an expansion of CD8+CD57+ cells. CDR3 and TCR beta VDJ profiling relied on genomic DNA as the template. TCRdb reprocessed the reads with MiXCR, giving one entry per CDR3 protein. This sample yields just over 450,000 distinct CDR3 sequences, of which approximately 32% are seen a single time; less than 0.85% belongs to the top ten. The sample taken for sequencing was sorted CD4+, CD8+, or CD8+CD57+ T cells (not recorded which) from PBMCs. These receptor sequences come from a human donor with aplastic anemia.

This clonotype was seen many times. The chain employs TRBV15 and TRBJ1-2; D possibly corresponds to TRBD1 (6 bases). In germline, CDR1 is LNHNV, CDR2 YYDKDF (reference sequence). The germline V and J ends were trimmed by 7 bases and 2 bases, with 14 bases remaining between them. The CDR3 consists of 14 residues. CDR3 sequence reads: CATTQGRLNYGYTF. The CDR3 bases are TGTGCCACCACCCAGGGGCGGCTCAACTATGGCTACACCTTC.

The chain employs TRBV20-1 and TRBJ1-1, with D maybe TRBD1 (5 bases). The germline V and J ends were trimmed by 6 bases and 5 bases, with 19 bases remaining between them. The CDR3 runs 14 residues. Germline CDR1 is DFQATT and CDR2 is SNEGSKA (reference sequence). The CDR3 spells CSAPRGQGGTEAFF. Here the CDR3 DNA reads TGCAGTGCCCCGAGAGGGCAGGGAGGGACTGAAGCTTTCTTT.

This sequence joins TRBV7-3 and TRBJ2-3, with TRBD2 matching over 12 bases. In germline, CDR1 is SGHTA, CDR2 FQGTGA. The CDR3 runs to 15 residues. The V and J ends lost 7 bases and 2 bases, in that order; junction bases with no gene match: 4. DNA for the CDR3: TGTGCCAGCATCACTAGCGGGAGGTCCACAGATACGCAGTATTTT. Its protein product is CASITSGRSTDTQYF.

This clonotype was detected a few times. This chain uses TRBV5-1 with TRBJ2-1, with D possibly TRBD2 on 6 matching bases. The V and J ends lost 4 bases and 0 bases respectively, with 11 bases between them. Looked up from germline, CDR1 is SGHRS and CDR2 is YFSETQ. The CDR3 totals 15 residues. CDR3 DNA sequence: TGCGCCAGCAGCCAACTCGGGGGCTCCTACAATGAGCAGTTCTTC. As protein: CASSQLGGSYNEQFF.

The chain is built from TRBV2 and TRBJ1-2, with a possible D match to TRBD1 (5 bases). Germline CDR1 reads SNHLY; CDR2 reads FYNNEI. V was cut by 5 bases and J by 1 base, with 11 bases left in between. CDR3 length: 14 amino acids. CDR3 bases: TGTGCCAGCAGTTATGGGACGTATAACTATGGCTACACCTTC. It encodes CASSYGTYNYGYTF.

This clonotype turned up a few times. The chain employs TRBV24-1 and TRBJ2-7; weak D call: TRBD2 (6 bases). V was pared by 9 bases and J by 4 bases, with 12 bases between. Germline V CDR1 and CDR2: KGHDR, SFDVKD. The CDR3 extends over 12 amino acids. The CDR3 loop reads CATGLRTYEQYF. Written as DNA, the CDR3 is TGTGCCACCGGACTAAGGACATACGAGCAGTACTTC.

This chain joins TRBV6-2 or TRBV6-3 and TRBJ2-7; possibly TRBD1 for D (6 bases). Germline values: CDR1 MNHEY, CDR2 SVGEGT. This CDR3 region has 15 residues. V was clipped by 6 bases and J by 3 bases, with 18 bases between them. CDR3 sequence reads: CASRPPYRDNYEQYF. CDR3 coding DNA: TGTGCCAGCAGGCCGCCTTATCGGGACAACTACGAGCAGTACTTC.

This clonotype occurred many times. The CDR3 nucleotides are TGCGCCAGCAGCCAAGTTAACGGCTATGGCTACACCTTC. Its translation: CASSQVNGYGYTF. The V gene is TRBV4-3, the J gene TRBJ1-2; D remains ambiguous. Trimming removed 1 base from V and 4 bases from J, with 7 bases in between. This CDR3 spans 13 amino acids. CDR1 LGHNA and CDR2 YSLEER come from the germline V gene.

Ten or more counts support this clonotype. J is TRBJ1-2 and V is TRBV7-2, with D uncertain. In germline, CDR1 is SGHTA, CDR2 FQGNSA. This CDR3 has 13 residues. V gave up 10 bases and J gave up 0 bases, with 12 bases separating them. The CDR3 here is CATPTSANYGYTF. For the CDR3, the DNA is TGTGCCACCCCCACCTCAGCTAACTATGGCTACACCTTC.

In its sample, this clonotype was seen many times. This sequence joins TRBV7-6 and TRBJ1-4, with a possible D match to TRBD1 (5 bases). Trimming cost V 2 bases and J 4 bases, with 11 bases left between them. The V gene's germline CDR1 is SGHVS and CDR2 FNYEAQ. CDR3 length: 15 residues. CDR3 DNA: TGTGCCAGCAGCTTAAGCTGGGGGAATAATGAAAAACTGTTTTTT. Its translation is CASSLSWGNNEKLFF.

Points on this clonotype: Being one base from a much bigger clone, this may be a read error. The rearrangement links TRBV29-1 to TRBJ2-1; the D is unclear. The CDR3 loop spans 12 amino acids. Germline V gene lookup returns CDR1 SQVTM and CDR2 ANQGSEA. The CDR3 coding sequence is TGCAACGCGACCGGGTCCTACAATGAGCAGTTCTTC. This translates into CNATGSYNEQFF.

This chain connects TRBV5-1 to TRBJ1-1; 7 bases are a match to TRBD1. CDR3 length: 13 amino acids. Germline assignment: CDR1 SGHRS and CDR2 YFSETQ. The ends lost 0 bases at V and 7 bases at J; junction bases unmatched: 3. CDR3 in amino acids: CASSLEGQHEAFF. CDR3 DNA: TGCGCCAGCAGCTTGGAGGGACAGCATGAAGCTTTCTTT.

This clonotype appeared many times. The gene calls are TRBV19 and TRBJ2-5, with 7 bases that match TRBD1. Unmatched junction bases numbered 4, after V lost 7 bases and J lost 2 bases. The CDR3 is 13 residues long. The germline CDR1 and CDR2 sequences are LNHDA and SQIVND (reference sequence). The CDR3 protein is CASTPTGQETQYF. In DNA form, the CDR3 reads TGTGCCAGTACCCCGACAGGGCAAGAGACCCAGTACTTC. The complete variable domain, with remaining parts taken from reference TRBV19 and TRBJ2-5, reads DGGITQSPKYLFRKEGQNVTLSCEQNLNHDAMYWYRQDPGQGLRLIYYSQIVNDFQKGDIAEGYSVSREKKESFPLTVTSAQKNPTAFYLCASTPTGQETQYFGPGTRLLVL.

This clonotype was seen repeatedly, ten times or more. The chain carries TRBV20-1 and TRBJ1-2; 9 bases are shared with TRBD1. The germline V gene encodes CDR1 DFQATT and CDR2 SNEGSKA (reference sequence). Germline trimming cut 5 bases from V and 2 bases from J; bases unmatched to any gene: 12. The CDR3 totals 16 residues. The CDR3 loop is CSASAGGQGSNYGYTF. The CDR3 nucleotides read TGCAGTGCTTCCGCGGGGGGACAGGGAAGCAACTATGGCTACACCTTC.

With regard to this clonotype: The junction and the germline gene differ at one end; a read error may be behind it. The chain carries TRBV7-7 and TRBJ1-1; D uncertain. The CDR3 has 14 amino acids. The germline V gene encodes CDR1 SSHAT and CDR2 FNYEAQ (reference sequence). The CDR3 DNA sequence: TGTGCTAGCAGCTTTTTACGAATGAACACTGAAGCTTTCTTT. Translating it yields CASSFLRMNTEAFF. Supplemented by reference TRBV7-7 and TRBJ1-1, the full variable domain reads GAGVSQSPRYKVTKRGQDVTLRCDPISSHATLYWYQQALGQGPEFLTYFNYEAQPDKSGLPSDRFSAERPEGSISTLTIQRTEQRDSAMYRCASSFLRMNTEAFFGQGTRLTVV.

As to this clonotype: An end of the junction does not agree with germline; a read error may underlie this. The genes are TRBV10-3 and TRBJ2-7, with D possibly being TRBD2 (7 bases). The CDR3 consists of 17 residues. Germline V lookup: CDR1 ENHRY, CDR2 SYGVKD. The chain's CDR3 is CASSSPSGAGVLYEQYF. The DNA of the CDR3 is TGTGCCAGCAGTTCCCCCTCAGGGGCGGGAGTCCTCTACGAGCAGTACTTC.

This clonotype was seen repeatedly, ten times or more. The chain employs TRBV2 and TRBJ1-4; no reliable D call. CDR3 length: 15 amino acids. Germline-derived CDR1 and CDR2 are SNHLY and FYNNEI. V was cut by 5 bases and J by 6 bases, with 16 bases left in between. The CDR3 DNA sequence: TGTGCCAGCAGTTCGGTACCGGGTGGAGATGAAAAACTGTTTTTT. It codes for CASSSVPGGDEKLFF.

This clonotype was observed a handful of times. The chain links TRBV7-9 to TRBJ2-7, with D unclear. Trimming cost V 4 bases and J 5 bases, with 6 bases left between them. CDR3 length equals 11 residues. Germline V CDR1 and CDR2: SEHNR, FQNEAQ (reference sequence). The CDR3 is CASSWMDEQYF. In nucleotides, the CDR3 is TGTGCCAGCAGCTGGATGGACGAGCAGTACTTC.

This clonotype was seen repeatedly, ten times or more. The V gene is TRBV20-1, the J gene TRBJ1-3; possible D gene TRBD1, 6 bases. CDR3 length equals 13 residues. The germline gives CDR1 DFQATT, CDR2 SNEGSKA (reference sequence). The CDR3 sequence: CSVNRAGGNTIYF. The CDR3 DNA reads TGCAGCGTTAACAGGGCTGGTGGAAACACCATATATTTT.

This clonotype was counted only a few times. The chain carries TRBV10-3 and TRBJ2-1, with D hard to call. Germline values: CDR1 ENHRY, CDR2 SYGVKD. The CDR3 contains 12 residues. V lost 10 bases to trimming and J lost 5 bases, with 12 bases between them. The CDR3 DNA sequence: TGTGCCACACGGGCCCCGGACAATGAGCAGTTCTTC. Translated, it gives CATRAPDNEQFF.

This clonotype was observed at least ten times. The chain is built from TRBV2 and TRBJ1-3, with D unclear. This CDR3 has 13 residues. Germline CDR1 SNHLY, CDR2 FYNNEI. Trimming pared 6 bases from V and 4 bases from J, leaving 10 bases between. The CDR3 protein is CASRVGYGNTIYF. The DNA for the CDR3 is TGTGCCAGCAGGGTGGGGTACGGAAACACCATATATTTT.

This chain joins TRBV12-3 or TRBV12-4 and TRBJ1-2; D is perhaps TRBD1 (5 bases). The CDR3 loop spans 15 amino acids. V was shortened by 5 bases and J by 3 bases, with 16 bases between the two germline ends. The CDR3 DNA reads as TGTGCCAGCAGTGATTACGGGACTACAGACTATGGCTACACCTTC. This sequence encodes CASSDYGTTDYGYTF.

This clonotype was seen repeatedly, ten times or more. V is TRBV15 and J is TRBJ2-7; no clear D. V was shortened by 0 bases and J by 5 bases, with 8 bases between the two germline ends. The germline gives CDR1 LNHNV, CDR2 YYDKDF (reference sequence). The CDR3 contains 13 residues. The CDR3 protein is CATSRDRPNEQYF. DNA of the CDR3: TGTGCCACCAGCAGAGATCGGCCGAACGAGCAGTACTTC.

The rearrangement uses TRBV24-1 and TRBJ2-7; unclear D gene. Trimming took 4 bases from V and 5 from J, leaving 8 bases between them. CDR1 and CDR2 (germline): KGHDR, SFDVKD. This CDR3 is 12 amino acids long. CDR3 sequence reads: CATSEVGNEQYF. As DNA, the CDR3 is TGTGCCACCAGTGAAGTCGGTAACGAGCAGTACTTC.

Ten or more counts support this clonotype. The chain couples TRBV20-1 to TRBJ1-2, with D perhaps matching TRBD1 (5 bases). Germline V gives CDR1 DFQATT, CDR2 SNEGSKA (reference sequence). Trimming removed 5 bases at V and 3 bases at J, with 13 bases between. CDR3 length equals 13 residues. The CDR3 nucleotides are TGCAGTGCTGATTCGGGGCTCGACTATGGCTACACCTTC. It codes for CSADSGLDYGYTF.

This clonotype has a handful of counts. V and J are TRBV5-1 and TRBJ2-5, with 7 bases that match TRBD2. The CDR3 is 14 residues long. Losses at the gene ends were 4 bases for V and 3 bases for J; bases not matched to a gene: 6. Looked up from germline, CDR1 is SGHRS and CDR2 is YFSETQ. The CDR3, as DNA: TGCGCCAGCAGCGGGACTACAGAAAAAGAGACCCAGTACTTC. Residues: CASSGTTEKETQYF.